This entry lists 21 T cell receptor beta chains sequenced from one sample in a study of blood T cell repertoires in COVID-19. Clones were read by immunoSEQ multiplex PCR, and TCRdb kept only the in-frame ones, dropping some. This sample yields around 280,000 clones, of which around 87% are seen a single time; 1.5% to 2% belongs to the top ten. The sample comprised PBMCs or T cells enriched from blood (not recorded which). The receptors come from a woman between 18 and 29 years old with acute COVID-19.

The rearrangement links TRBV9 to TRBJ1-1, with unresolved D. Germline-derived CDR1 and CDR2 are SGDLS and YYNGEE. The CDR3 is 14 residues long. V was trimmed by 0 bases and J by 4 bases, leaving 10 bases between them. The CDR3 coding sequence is TGTGCCAGCAGCGTAGAGAGCCGGGGCACTGAAGCTTTCTTT. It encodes CASSVESRGTEAFF.

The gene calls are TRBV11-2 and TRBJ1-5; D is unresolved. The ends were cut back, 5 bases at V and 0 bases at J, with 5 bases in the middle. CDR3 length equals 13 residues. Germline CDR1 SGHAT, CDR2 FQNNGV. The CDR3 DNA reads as TGTGCCAGCAGCATCAGTAGCAATCAGCCCCAGCATTTT. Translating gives CASSISSNQPQHF.

The CDR3 sequence: CASSQDRTPRSYEQYF. CDR3 DNA sequence: TGTGCCAGCAGCCAAGATCGGACTCCTAGGAGTTACGAGCAGTACTTC. The chain is built from TRBV14 and TRBJ2-7; a weak D match, TRBD2 (5 bases). V lost 0 bases and J lost 4, with 16 bases in between. Germline V gives CDR1 SGHDN, CDR2 FVKESK. The CDR3 covers 16 residues.

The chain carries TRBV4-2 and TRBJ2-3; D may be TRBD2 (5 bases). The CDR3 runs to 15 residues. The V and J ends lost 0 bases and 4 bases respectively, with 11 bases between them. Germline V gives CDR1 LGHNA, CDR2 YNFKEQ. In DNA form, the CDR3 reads TGTGCCAGCAGCCAAGAATGGGGAGAACCAGATACGCAGTATTTT. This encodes CASSQEWGEPDTQYF.

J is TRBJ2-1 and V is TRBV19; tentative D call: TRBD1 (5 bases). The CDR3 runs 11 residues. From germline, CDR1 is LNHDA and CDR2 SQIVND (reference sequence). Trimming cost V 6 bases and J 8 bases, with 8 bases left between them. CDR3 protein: CASSQGYEQFF. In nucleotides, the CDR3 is TGTGCCAGTAGCCAGGGTTATGAGCAGTTCTTC.

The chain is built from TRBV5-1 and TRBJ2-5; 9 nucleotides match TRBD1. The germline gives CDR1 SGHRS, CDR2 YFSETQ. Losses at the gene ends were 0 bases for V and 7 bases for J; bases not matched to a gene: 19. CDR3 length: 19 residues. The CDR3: CASSLARLETGGSFGTQYF. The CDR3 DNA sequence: TGCGCCAGCAGCTTGGCTCGACTTGAGACAGGGGGGTCGTTCGGGACCCAGTACTTC. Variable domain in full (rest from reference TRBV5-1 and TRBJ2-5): KAGVTQTPRYLIKTRGQQVTLSCSPISGHRSVSWYQQTPGQGLQFLFEYFSETQRNKGNFPGRFSGRQFSNSRSEMNVSTLELGDSALYLCASSLARLETGGSFGTQYFGPGTRLLVL.

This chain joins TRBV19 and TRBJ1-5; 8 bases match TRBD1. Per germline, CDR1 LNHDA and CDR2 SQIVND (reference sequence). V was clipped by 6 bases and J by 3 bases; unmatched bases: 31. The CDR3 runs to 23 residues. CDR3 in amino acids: CASSNPPGRGRSAGPDDNQPQHF. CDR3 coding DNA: TGTGCCAGTAGCAATCCCCCCGGCAGGGGGCGATCCGCAGGCCCCGACGACAATCAGCCCCAGCATTTT.

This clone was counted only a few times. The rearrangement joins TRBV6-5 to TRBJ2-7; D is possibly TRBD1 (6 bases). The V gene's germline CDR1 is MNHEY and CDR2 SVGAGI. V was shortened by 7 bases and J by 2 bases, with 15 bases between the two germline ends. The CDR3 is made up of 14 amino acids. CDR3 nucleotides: TGTGCCAGCACGAGGGGGAATGGGGCCTACGAGCAGTACTTC. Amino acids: CASTRGNGAYEQYF.

CDR3 DNA: TGTGCCAGCAGCCCGAGAGCGGGAGGGCCGGGCGCAGATACGCAGTATTTT. This encodes CASSPRAGGPGADTQYF. The chain combines TRBV9 with TRBJ2-3, with 10 bases fitting TRBD2. The germline V gene has CDR1 SGDLS and CDR2 YYNGEE. The CDR3 loop spans 17 amino acids. Trimming cost V 4 bases and J 4 bases; bases outside gene matches: 12.

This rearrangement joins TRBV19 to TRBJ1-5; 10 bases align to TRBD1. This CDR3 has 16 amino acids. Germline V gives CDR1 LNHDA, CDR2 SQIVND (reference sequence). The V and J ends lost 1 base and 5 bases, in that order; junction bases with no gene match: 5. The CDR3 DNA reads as TGTGCCAGTAGTATAGGTGACAGGGGGCGCCATCAGCCCCAGCATTTT. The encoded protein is CASSIGDRGRHQPQHF.

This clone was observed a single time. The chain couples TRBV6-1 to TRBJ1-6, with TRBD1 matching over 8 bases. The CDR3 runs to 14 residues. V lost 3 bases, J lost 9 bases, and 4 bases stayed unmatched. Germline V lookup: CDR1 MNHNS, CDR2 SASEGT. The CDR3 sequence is CASSDDRGGSPLHF. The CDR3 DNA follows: TGTGCCAGCAGTGATGACAGGGGTGGTTCACCCCTCCACTTT.

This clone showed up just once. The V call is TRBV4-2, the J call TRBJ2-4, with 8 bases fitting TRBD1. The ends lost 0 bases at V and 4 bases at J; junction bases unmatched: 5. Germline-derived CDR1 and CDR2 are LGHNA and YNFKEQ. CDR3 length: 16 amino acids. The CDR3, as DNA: TGTGCCAGCAGCCAAGACGCAGGGGGCAAAAAAAACATTCAGTACTTC. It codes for CASSQDAGGKKNIQYF.

CDR3 residues: CATSEGHYYGYTF. The CDR3 region has the DNA TGTGCCACCAGTGAGGGACACTACTATGGCTACACCTTC. This chain uses TRBV24-1 with TRBJ1-2; TRBD1 is a possible D gene (6 bases). The V gene lost 4 bases and the J gene lost 3 bases, with 8 bases spanning the gap. The CDR3 extends over 13 amino acids. CDR1 and CDR2 from the germline V gene are KGHDR and SFDVKD.

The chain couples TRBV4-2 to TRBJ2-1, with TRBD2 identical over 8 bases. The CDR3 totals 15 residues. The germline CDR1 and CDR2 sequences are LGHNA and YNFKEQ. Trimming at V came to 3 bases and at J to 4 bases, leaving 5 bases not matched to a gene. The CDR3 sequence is CASSQGLAGYNEQFF. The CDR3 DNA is TGTGCCAGCAGCCAGGGGTTAGCGGGGTACAATGAGCAGTTCTTC.

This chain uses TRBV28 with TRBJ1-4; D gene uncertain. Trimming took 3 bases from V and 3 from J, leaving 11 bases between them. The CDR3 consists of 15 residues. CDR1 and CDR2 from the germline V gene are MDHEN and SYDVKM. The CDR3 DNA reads TGTGCCAGCAGTTTCTACGTATCTCCTAATGAAAAACTGTTTTTT. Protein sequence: CASSFYVSPNEKLFF. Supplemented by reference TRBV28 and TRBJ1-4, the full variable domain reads DVKVTQSSRYLVKRTGEKVFLECVQDMDHENMFWYRQDPGLGLRLIYFSYDVKMKEKGDIPEGYSVSREKKERFSLILESASTNQTSMYLCASSFYVSPNEKLFFGSGTQLSVL.

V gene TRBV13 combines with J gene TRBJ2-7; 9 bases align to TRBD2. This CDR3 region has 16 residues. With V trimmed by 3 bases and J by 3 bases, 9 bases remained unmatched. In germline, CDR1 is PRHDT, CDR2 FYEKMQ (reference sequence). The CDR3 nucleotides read TGTGCCAGCAGCTTTGGTCTAGCGGGGAAAAACTACGAGCAGTACTTC. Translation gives CASSFGLAGKNYEQYF. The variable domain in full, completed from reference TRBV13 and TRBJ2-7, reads AAGVIQSPRHLIKEKRETATLKCYPIPRHDTVYWYQQGPGQDPQFLISFYEKMQSDKGSIPDRFSAQQFSDYHSELNMSSLELGDSALYFCASSFGLAGKNYEQYFGPGTRLTVT.

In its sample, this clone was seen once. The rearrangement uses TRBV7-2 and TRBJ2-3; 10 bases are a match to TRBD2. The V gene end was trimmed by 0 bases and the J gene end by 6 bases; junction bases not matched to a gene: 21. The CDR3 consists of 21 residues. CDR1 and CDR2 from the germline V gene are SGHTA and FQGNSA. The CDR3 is CASSLARPGARLAGVADTQYF. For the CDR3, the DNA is TGTGCCAGCAGCTTAGCCCGACCGGGGGCGCGTCTAGCGGGAGTGGCCGATACGCAGTATTTT.

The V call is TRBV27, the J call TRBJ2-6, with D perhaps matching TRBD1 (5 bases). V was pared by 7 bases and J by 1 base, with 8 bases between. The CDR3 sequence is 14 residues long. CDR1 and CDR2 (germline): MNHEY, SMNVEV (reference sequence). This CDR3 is CASTAGSGANVLTF. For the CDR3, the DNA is TGTGCCAGCACTGCAGGGTCTGGGGCCAACGTCCTGACTTTC.

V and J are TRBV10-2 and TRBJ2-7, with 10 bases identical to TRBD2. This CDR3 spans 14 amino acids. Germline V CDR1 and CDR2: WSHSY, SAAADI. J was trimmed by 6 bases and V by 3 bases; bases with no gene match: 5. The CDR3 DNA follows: TGCGCCAGCAGTGATAAGCGGGAGGGGTCCGAGCAGTACTTC. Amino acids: CASSDKREGSEQYF.

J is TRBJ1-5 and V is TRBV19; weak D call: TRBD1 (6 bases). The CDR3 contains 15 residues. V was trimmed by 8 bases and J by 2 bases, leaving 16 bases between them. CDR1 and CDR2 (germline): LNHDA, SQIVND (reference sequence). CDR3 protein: CASQKQGGGNQPQHF. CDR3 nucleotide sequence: TGTGCCAGTCAAAAACAGGGTGGGGGCAATCAGCCCCAGCATTTT.

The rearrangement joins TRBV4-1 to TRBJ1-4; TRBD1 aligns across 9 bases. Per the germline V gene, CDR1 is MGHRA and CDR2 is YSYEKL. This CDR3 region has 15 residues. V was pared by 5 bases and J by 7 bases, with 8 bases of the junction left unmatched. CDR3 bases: TGCGCCAGCAGCATAGGACAGGGGAGGAGTGAAAAACTGTTTTTT. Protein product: CASSIGQGRSEKLFF.